This T cell receptor (beta chain) was recovered during a study of blood T cells in healthy people across ages (dated by TCRdb to 2013 to 2016). Background on the whole study: In model experiments, template switching captured about one uniquely barcoded TCR beta cDNA molecule for every two T cells. The study measured age-related changes in TCR beta repertoire diversity using deep sequencing normalized with unique cDNA molecular identifiers. To avoid experimental bias, donors of different ages were randomly spread across the sequencing lanes. Four age groups were formed from the donors: young (average roughly 15 years), middle-aged (around 39), aged (roughly 58) and long-lived (less than 85). The study analyzed two additional independent replicas of 1 million unique cDNA reads from the same blood draw for two donors, one aged 18 to 29 and one aged 80 or older.

Donors were a few dozen systemically healthy Caucasian individuals from Russia aged roughly 6 to 90 years. Roughly 9 milliliters of peripheral blood were drawn from each donor into EDTA-treated Vacutainer tubes. PBMCs were isolated by Ficoll-Paque density-gradient centrifugation, with at least 6.5 million obtained per sample. Trizol reagent was used to extract total RNA from PBMCs, with at least 6 micrograms per sample. Naive CD45RAhigh/CD27high T cell percentages were measured by flow cytometry on a PBMC aliquot from every donor. For CDR1 and CDR2, the germline V gene lists SQVTM and ANQGSEA. The CDR3 runs 16 amino acids, cysteine and phenylalanine included. CDR3 DNA is the only sequence kept; it has 48 bases, read in frame from the first base. What the study reported, not specific to this receptor: As age increased, observed TCR beta diversity per million T cells dropped in a roughly linear way, and a significant reduction was already evident by age around 41. Since profiling was done on bulk unsorted PBMCs, naive and antigen-experienced compartments could not be conclusively compared. Estimates of total diversity from one million sequenced T cells were regarded as lower bounds and underestimates. Donor CMV infection status was unknown, potentially confounding age-related changes in expanded clonotypes. Compared with the aged group, the long-lived group had more naive CD4+ T cells, fewer expanded clones and increased TCR diversity, suggesting age selection. There was a strong correlation between observed TCR beta diversity and the percentage of naive T cells measured by flow cytometry.

About this clonotype: The clone's antigen remains unknown. Within one base of it there is no much larger clone, and no base qualities were kept.

The method behind the library was 5' RACE. TCRdb shows the sequencer as Illumina HiSeq 2500. The second PCR ran for roughly 7 to 11 cycles and used a J-beta primer mix along with a sample-barcoded 5' primer. Each TCR beta cDNA molecule received a unique molecular identifier from a template-switch 5' adaptor carrying 12 random nucleotides. At least 3 million CDR3-containing paired-end reads were obtained from each sample. First-strand cDNA was synthesized from all RNA with the Mint cDNA synthesis kit, primed by a TRBC-specific oligonucleotide. All cDNA was treated with uracil-DNA glycosylase and then went through a first 18-cycle PCR with the universal primers M1SS and BC2_uni_R. In the original analysis: Normalization of each sample was performed by random selection of 1 million high-quality reads, each carrying a distinct molecular identifier. Instead of being binned into consensus sequences, reads with shared molecular identifiers were discarded. MiTCR, run with a Q25 quality threshold and the strictest error-elimination algorithm, handled CDR3 identification, clonotype clustering and error correction. A nonparametric unseen species model with Euler transformation was used to estimate lower-bound total TCR beta diversity. TCRdb redid the processing of the public reads, applying fastp at Q25 and MiXCR, and retained in-frame beta chains. Identical CDR3 protein sequences are pooled into one entry, listed with their most common genes and DNA. TCRdb, not the authors, supplied the V and J calls. This sample holds 1.5 million to 2 million distinct CDR3 sequences; around 35% were observed only once. 10% to 12% of the sample is held by the ten biggest clonotypes.

This receptor was identified in a young woman in good health. The material sequenced was blood. The chain couples TRBV29-1 to TRBJ2-1; tentative D gene TRBD1, with 5 bases matching. The end of the DNA aligns better with TRBJ2-7, so the J call may be wrong. CDR3 reads: CSVEDRGDWAYNEQYF. The bases are TGCAGCGTTGAAGATAGGGGCGATTGGGCCTACAATGAGCAGTACTTC.